One sample yielded the 15 T cell receptor beta chains listed below, sequenced in a study of cytomegalovirus exposure and HLA in healthy donors. A multiplex PCR was run with 60 Vbeta primers and 13 Jbeta primers. Produced via immunoSEQ multiplex PCR; TCRdb's table is partial and in-frame only. This table holds 120,000 or so clones, roughly 78% found once. Input material: PBMCs. The receptors derive from a man aged 30 to 45 in good health and CMV-seronegative.

The chain links TRBV27 to TRBJ2-3; D uncertain. Germline V gene sequence: CDR1 MNHEY, CDR2 SMNVEV (reference sequence). This CDR3 spans 8 amino acids. The ends were cut back, 4 bases at V and 13 bases at J, with 3 bases in the middle. The CDR3 protein is CASSSKYF. The CDR3 nucleotides read TGTGCCAGCAGTTCCAAGTATTTT.

The V and J genes are TRBV15 and TRBJ2-7; TRBD1 matches 10 bases. The CDR3 is 17 residues long. The germline gives CDR1 LNHNV, CDR2 YYDKDF (reference sequence). Trimming cost V 2 bases and J 3 bases; bases outside gene matches: 10. The CDR3 reads CATSRNRQGASIYEQYF. The CDR3 bases are TGTGCCACCAGCAGAAACCGACAGGGGGCGAGTATCTACGAGCAGTACTTC.

The V call is TRBV7-8, the J call TRBJ1-5, with D tentatively TRBD1 (5 bases). This CDR3 is built from 17 residues. V was trimmed by 2 bases and J by 6 bases, leaving 20 bases between them. Germline assignment: CDR1 SGHVS and CDR2 FQNEAQ. CDR3 bases: TGTGCCAGCAGCTTACGTGATCGCGAGTGGGGGGGTCAGCCCCAGCATTTT. Translation gives CASSLRDREWGGQPQHF.

This chain connects TRBV9 to TRBJ2-3, with D uncertain. The CDR3 has 13 amino acids. The V end was cut by 2 bases, the J end by 4 bases, with 8 bases between. CDR1 is SGDLS and CDR2 is YYNGEE in the germline V gene. The CDR3 sequence: CASSVPPADTQYF. DNA of the CDR3: TGTGCCAGCAGCGTGCCCCCGGCAGATACGCAGTATTTT.

The chain links TRBV6-5 to TRBJ2-7, with D maybe TRBD1 (6 bases). V lost 6 bases and J 4 bases, leaving 13 bases between the germline ends. The CDR3 is made up of 13 amino acids. CDR1 and CDR2 (germline): MNHEY, SVGAGI. CDR3 in DNA: TGTGCCAGCAGGAGAGAGACAGGTTACGAGCAGTACTTC. It specifies CASRRETGYEQYF.

The genes are TRBV11-2 and TRBJ2-7, with D possibly being TRBD1 (6 bases). Per the germline V gene, CDR1 is SGHAT and CDR2 is FQNNGV. Between the trimmed V and J ends, which lost 1 base and 6 bases, there was a span of 7 bases. CDR3 length equals 12 residues. In DNA form, the CDR3 reads TGTGCCAGCAGCTTAGGAGGGGGCGAGCAGTACTTC. Protein sequence: CASSLGGGEQYF.

This chain connects TRBV5-4 to TRBJ2-5, with 14 bases fitting TRBD2. The CDR3 is 17 amino acids. After removal of 10 bases from V and 9 bases from J, the junction contained 20 bases not matched to a gene. Germline V gene data show CDR1 as SGHNT and CDR2 as YYREEE (reference sequence). CDR3 in amino acids: CAGGPPGGGLAGAAQYF. The CDR3, as DNA: TGTGCCGGCGGGCCGCCCGGGGGGGGACTAGCGGGAGCGGCCCAGTACTTC.

In regard to this clone: An end of the junction does not agree with germline; a read error may underlie this. This rearrangement joins TRBV7-9 to TRBJ2-7; D is perhaps TRBD2 (5 bases). Germline CDR1 and CDR2: SEHNR and FQNEAQ (reference sequence). This CDR3 has 12 residues. For the CDR3, the DNA is TGTTCCAGCAGCTTTTCGGGGTACGAGCAGTACTTC. This sequence encodes CSSSFSGYEQYF.

This chain links TRBV6-6 with TRBJ1-1; perhaps TRBD1 as D (6 bases). There are 14 residues in the CDR3. Germline V gives CDR1 MNHNY, CDR2 SVGAGI (reference sequence). Trimming shortened V by 8 bases and J by 1 base, and 14 bases separated the two germline ends. CDR3 region: CASGWGPENTEAFF. The CDR3 DNA follows: TGTGCCAGCGGTTGGGGGCCAGAGAACACTGAAGCTTTCTTT.

This chain connects TRBV11-3 to TRBJ2-7, with D possibly matching TRBD1 (5 bases). V lost 6 bases to trimming and J lost 2 bases, with 17 bases between them. From germline, CDR1 is SGHNT and CDR2 YENEEA. The length of the CDR3 is 15 residues. This CDR3 is CASSKTHRFAYEQYF. Written as DNA, the CDR3 is TGTGCCAGCAGTAAAACCCACAGGTTCGCCTACGAGCAGTACTTC.

V and J are TRBV11-3 and TRBJ2-7, with TRBD1 as a possible D gene (6 bases). The V end lost 6 bases, the J end lost 2 bases, and 14 bases lay between the germline ends. Germline V CDR1 and CDR2: SGHNT, YENEEA. The CDR3 totals 14 residues. CDR3 sequence: CASRYRDGPYEQYF. CDR3 nucleotide sequence: TGTGCCAGCAGATACAGGGATGGCCCCTACGAGCAGTACTTC.

Only one count was recorded for this clone. The gene calls are TRBV6-1 and TRBJ2-1; maybe TRBD1 (5 bases). V gave up 10 bases and J gave up 0 bases, with 10 bases separating them. Germline CDR1 is MNHNS and CDR2 is SASEGT. The length of the CDR3 is 13 residues. The CDR3 DNA is TGTGCCACCAAAAGGGGCTCCTACAATGAGCAGTTCTTC. It codes for CATKRGSYNEQFF.

The chain carries TRBV7-9 and TRBJ2-3, with 8 bases fitting TRBD2. The CDR3 contains 15 residues. Germline loops: CDR1 SEHNR, CDR2 FQNEAQ (reference sequence). With V trimmed by 1 base and J by 6 bases, 6 bases remained unmatched. CDR3 amino acids: CASSLGAGAGDTQYF. The CDR3 region has the DNA TGTGCCAGCAGCTTAGGAGCGGGGGCAGGGGATACGCAGTATTTT.

The genes are TRBV7-3 and TRBJ1-1; tentative D call: TRBD1 (6 bases). V lost 5 bases and J lost 8, with 21 bases in between. Germline V CDR1 and CDR2: SGHTA, FQGTGA. The CDR3 length is 15 residues. CDR3 region: CASSPVGGARLEAFF. Here the CDR3 DNA reads TGTGCCAGCAGCCCCGTGGGGGGGGCGCGGTTGGAAGCTTTCTTT.

Concerning this clone itself: The junction differs from germline at one of its ends, possibly a read error. This rearrangement joins TRBV11-2 to TRBJ2-7; 15 bases match TRBD2. Germline V CDR1 and CDR2: SGHAT, FQNNGV. The CDR3 is 13 amino acids. As DNA, the CDR3 is TGTGCCAGCAGCCTGGGACTAGCGGGAGGTCCGGACTTC. Translation gives CASSLGLAGGPDF.